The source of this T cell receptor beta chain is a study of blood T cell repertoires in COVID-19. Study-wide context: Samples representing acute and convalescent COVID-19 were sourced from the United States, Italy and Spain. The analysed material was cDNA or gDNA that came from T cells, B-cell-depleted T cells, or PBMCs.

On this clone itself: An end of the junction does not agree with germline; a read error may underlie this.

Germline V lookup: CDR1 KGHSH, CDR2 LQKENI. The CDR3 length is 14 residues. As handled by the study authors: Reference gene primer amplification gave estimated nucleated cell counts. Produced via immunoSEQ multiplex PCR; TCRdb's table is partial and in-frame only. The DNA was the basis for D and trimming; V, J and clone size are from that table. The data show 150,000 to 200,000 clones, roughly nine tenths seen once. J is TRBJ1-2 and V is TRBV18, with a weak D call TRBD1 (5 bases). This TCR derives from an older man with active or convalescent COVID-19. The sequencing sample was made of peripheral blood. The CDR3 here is CASSPPRDWRGYTF. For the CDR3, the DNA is TGTGCCAGCTCCCCACCCAGGGACTGGAGGGGCTACACCTTC.